A single sample gave rise to the 9 T cell receptor beta chains below, sequenced in a study of blood T cell repertoires in COVID-19. TCRdb keeps only in-frame clones here, not all; method: immunoSEQ multiplex PCR. The table shows 110,000 or so clones, with around nine tenths occurring only once. The source material was peripheral blood. Receptors originate from a woman aged 45-65 years with acute or convalescent COVID-19.

This clone has only a few counts. The chain couples TRBV2 to TRBJ1-5; D might be TRBD1 (6 bases). V was trimmed by 2 bases and J by 6 bases, leaving 14 bases between them. CDR1 and CDR2 (germline): SNHLY, FYNNEI. The CDR3 has 15 amino acids. The CDR3 DNA follows: TGTGCCAGCAGTGAATTAGCACAGGGTGTTCAGCCCCAGCATTTT. Protein product: CASSELAQGVQPQHF.

The chain couples TRBV11-2 to TRBJ2-5, with D possibly TRBD1 on 5 matching bases. This CDR3 comprises 15 residues. The germline V gene encodes CDR1 SGHAT and CDR2 FQNNGV. The ends were cut back, 3 bases at V and 10 bases at J, with 21 bases in the middle. The CDR3 DNA sequence: TGTGCCAGCAGCTTGAGCGCGTGGGCCAAAGGGGACCAGTACTTC. Its protein is CASSLSAWAKGDQYF. Filled out from reference TRBV11-2 and TRBJ2-5, the complete variable domain reads EAGVAQSPRYKIIEKRQSVAFWCNPISGHATLYWYQQILGQGPKLLIQFQNNGVVDDSQLPKDRFSAERLKGVDSTLKIQPAKLEDSAVYLCASSLSAWAKGDQYFGPGTRLLVL.

V and J are TRBV10-3 and TRBJ2-7; the match to TRBD1 covers 7 bases. The CDR3 loop spans 14 amino acids. J lost 0 bases, V lost 7 bases, and 6 bases had no gene match. CDR1 and CDR2 (germline): ENHRY, SYGVKD. The CDR3 is CAIKGTESSYEQYF. The CDR3 bases are TGTGCCATCAAGGGGACAGAGAGCTCCTACGAGCAGTACTTC.

The chain joins TRBV24-1 to TRBJ2-1, with D uncertain. This CDR3 is 13 amino acids long. Trimming pared 2 bases from V and 4 bases from J, leaving 5 bases between. The germline CDR1 and CDR2 sequences are KGHDR and SFDVKD. The CDR3 nucleotides are TGTGCCACCAGTGATTCCTCGTACAATGAGCAGTTCTTC. This codes for CATSDSSYNEQFF.

The chain uses TRBV5-1 and TRBJ2-7; D possibly corresponds to TRBD1 (6 bases). Germline V gene lookup returns CDR1 SGHRS and CDR2 YFSETQ. Trimming took off 1 base at V and 3 bases at J, with 17 bases between the two ends. There are 16 residues in the CDR3. This chain's CDR3 is CASSLYGRDTDYEQYF. The CDR3 nucleotides are TGCGCCAGCAGCTTGTACGGACGGGACACCGACTACGAGCAGTACTTC.

There are a few counts of this clone. V usage is TRBV7-2 and J usage is TRBJ1-6; 8 bases agree with TRBD1. The CDR3 has 16 amino acids. CDR1 and CDR2 (germline): SGHTA, FQGNSA. Trimming took 7 bases from V and 7 from J; bases not matched to a gene: 12. The CDR3 loop is CASKDRVVFRNSPLHF. The CDR3 region has the DNA TGTGCCAGCAAGGACAGGGTAGTTTTTCGAAATTCACCCCTCCACTTT.

J is TRBJ2-6 and V is TRBV18, with 8 positions matching TRBD1. J gave up 3 bases and V 2 bases, and 3 bases lay outside the gene matches. The CDR3 runs 16 residues. Germline CDR1 reads KGHSH; CDR2 reads LQKENI. The CDR3 DNA sequence: TGTGCCAGCTCACCAATGACAGGGGTTGGGGCCAACGTCCTGACTTTC. Its protein product is CASSPMTGVGANVLTF.

The rearrangement links TRBV30 to TRBJ1-5, with D hard to call. Germline V gene sequence: CDR1 GTSNPN, CDR2 SVGIG (reference sequence). This CDR3 spans 12 amino acids. V was trimmed by 1 base and J by 9 bases, leaving 10 bases between them. This CDR3 reads CAWSGQVGPQHF. The CDR3 DNA follows: TGTGCCTGGAGTGGGCAGGTTGGGCCCCAGCATTTT.

This chain uses TRBV4-3 with TRBJ1-4, with 9 bases fitting TRBD1. Trimming cost V 1 base and J 7 bases; bases outside gene matches: 7. Germline V lookup: CDR1 LGHNA, CDR2 YSLEER. CDR3 length: 16 residues. The CDR3 DNA reads TGCGCCAGCAGCCAAGGAGAGGACAGGGGAACTGAAAAACTGTTTTTT. Protein: CASSQGEDRGTEKLFF.